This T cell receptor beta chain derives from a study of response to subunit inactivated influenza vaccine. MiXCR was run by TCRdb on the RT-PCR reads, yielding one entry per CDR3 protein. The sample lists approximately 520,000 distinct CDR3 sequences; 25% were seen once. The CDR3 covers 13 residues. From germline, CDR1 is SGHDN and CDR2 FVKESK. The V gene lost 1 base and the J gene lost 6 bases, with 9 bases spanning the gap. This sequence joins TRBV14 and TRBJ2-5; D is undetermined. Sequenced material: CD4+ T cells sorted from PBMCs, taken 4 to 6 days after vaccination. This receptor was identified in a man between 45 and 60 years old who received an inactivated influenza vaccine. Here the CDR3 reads CASSQGPEQTQYF. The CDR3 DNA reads TGTGCCAGCAGCCAAGGTCCAGAACAGACCCAGTACTTC.